Listed below are T cell receptor beta chains from one sample, sequenced in a study of T cell repertoires in cytomegalovirus infection. TCRdb itself ran the reads through MiXCR, one entry per CDR3 protein. The data contain over 150,000 distinct CDR3 sequences, roughly a sixth of them singletons. The specimen was CD8+ T cells from PBMCs. The receptor source for this set is a human donor in good health (CMV status not recorded). Some clones in this sample may be carry-over from other donors' samples. The CDR3 runs from the conserved cysteine through the conserved F or W. The order of the fields is V gene, J gene, clone size, D gene, CDR3 protein, CDR3 DNA. D genes are given only for firm matches. Size tells how often a clone was seen (once, few, many) or the class of an expanded clone, and some rows leave it out.

V gene: TRBV7-8; J gene: TRBJ2-2; clone size: few; D gene: NA; CDR3 protein: CASTSRGSGTGELFF; CDR3 DNA: TGTGCCAGCACTAGTCGGGGGAGCGGCACCGGGGAGCTGTTTTTT
V gene: TRBV7-6; J gene: TRBJ2-7; clone size: few; D gene: TRBD2; CDR3 protein: CASSSWTTSGHEQYF; CDR3 DNA: TGTGCCAGCAGCTCATGGACGACTAGCGGCCACGAGCAGTACTTC
V gene: TRBV4-1; J gene: TRBJ1-1; clone size: NA; D gene: TRBD1; CDR3 protein: CASSPQQGATEAFF; CDR3 DNA: TGCGCCAGCAGCCCTCAACAGGGGGCTACTGAAGCTTTCTTT
V gene: TRBV19; J gene: TRBJ2-1; clone size: few; D gene: NA; CDR3 protein: CASSRTVGNEQFF; CDR3 DNA: TGTGCCAGTAGTCGGACCGTCGGGAATGAGCAGTTCTTC
V gene: TRBV13; J gene: TRBJ2-4; clone size: few; D gene: NA; CDR3 protein: CASSHGEAKNIQYF; CDR3 DNA: TGTGCCAGCAGCCATGGTGAGGCCAAAAACATTCAGTACTTC
V gene: TRBV7-9; J gene: TRBJ2-1; clone size: NA; D gene: TRBD2; CDR3 protein: CASSLSGGPNEQFF; CDR3 DNA: TGTGCCAGCAGCCTTAGCGGGGGCCCCAATGAGCAGTTCTTC
V gene: TRBV7-9; J gene: TRBJ2-1; clone size: few; D gene: NA; CDR3 protein: CASSLSSWQYNEQFF; CDR3 DNA: TGTGCCAGCAGCTTATCCTCTTGGCAGTACAATGAGCAGTTCTTC
V gene: TRBV12-3/TRBV12-4; J gene: TRBJ1-1; clone size: few; D gene: NA; CDR3 protein: CASTPTDTEAFF; CDR3 DNA: TGTGCCAGCACCCCAACGGACACTGAAGCTTTCTTT
V gene: TRBV12-3/TRBV12-4; J gene: TRBJ2-4; clone size: NA; D gene: TRBD2; CDR3 protein: CASTLPGRVNIQYF; CDR3 DNA: TGTGCCAGCACCTTACCCGGGAGGGTGAACATTCAGTACTTC
V gene: TRBV12-3/TRBV12-4; J gene: TRBJ2-6; clone size: NA; D gene: NA; CDR3 protein: CASSVPGHDSSGANVLTF; CDR3 DNA: TGTGCCAGCAGTGTACCGGGACACGACAGCTCTGGGGCCAACGTCCTGACTTTC
V gene: TRBV7-9; J gene: TRBJ2-5; clone size: few; D gene: TRBD1; CDR3 protein: CASRKTQGDRRKETQYF; CDR3 DNA: TGTGCCAGCAGAAAAACACAGGGGGACAGGAGAAAAGAGACCCAGTACTTC
V gene: TRBV14; J gene: TRBJ2-3; clone size: few; D gene: NA; CDR3 protein: CASSQVLRESTDTQYF; CDR3 DNA: TGTGCCAGCAGCCAAGTTCTGAGGGAAAGCACAGATACGCAGTATTTT
V gene: TRBV6-6; J gene: TRBJ2-3; clone size: NA; D gene: TRBD2; CDR3 protein: CASSASGGLQTEDTQYF; CDR3 DNA: TGTGCCAGCAGTGCTAGCGGGGGCCTCCAAACGGAAGATACGCAGTATTTT
V gene: TRBV19; J gene: TRBJ1-1; clone size: NA; D gene: NA; CDR3 protein: CASVTSLEAFF; CDR3 DNA: TGTGCCAGTGTCACATCCCTTGAAGCTTTCTTT
V gene: TRBV6-2/TRBV6-3; J gene: TRBJ1-5; clone size: many; D gene: NA; CDR3 protein: CASSSMTGNQPQHF; CDR3 DNA: TGTGCCAGCAGTTCCATGACTGGCAATCAGCCCCAGCATTTT
V gene: TRBV20-1; J gene: TRBJ1-2; clone size: NA; D gene: TRBD1; CDR3 protein: CSAPGTGIGNGYTF; CDR3 DNA: TGCAGTGCCCCGGGGACAGGGATTGGGAATGGCTACACCTTC
V gene: TRBV25-1; J gene: TRBJ2-7; clone size: few; D gene: NA; CDR3 protein: CASSGEFRESYEQYF; CDR3 DNA: TGTGCCAGCAGTGGGGAGTTTCGGGAATCCTACGAGCAGTACTTC
V gene: TRBV27; J gene: TRBJ2-7; clone size: many; D gene: TRBD1; CDR3 protein: CASSPGQGGYEQYF; CDR3 DNA: TGTGCCAGCAGTCCTGGACAGGGTGGGTACGAGCAGTACTTC
V gene: TRBV12-3/TRBV12-4; J gene: TRBJ1-4; clone size: few; D gene: NA; CDR3 protein: CASSLPAAMGEKLFF; CDR3 DNA: TGTGCCAGCAGTTTGCCGGCCGCAATGGGTGAAAAACTGTTTTTT
V gene: TRBV12-3/TRBV12-4; J gene: TRBJ2-1; clone size: NA; D gene: TRBD2; CDR3 protein: CASTLAGASSSYNEQFF; CDR3 DNA: TGTGCCAGCACCTTAGCGGGGGCCTCGAGCTCCTACAATGAGCAGTTCTTC
V gene: TRBV20-1; J gene: TRBJ1-5; clone size: NA; D gene: TRBD1; CDR3 protein: CSARVMDRGIKSPQHF; CDR3 DNA: TGCAGTGCTAGAGTTATGGACAGGGGTATTAAGTCGCCCCAGCATTTT
V gene: TRBV20-1; J gene: TRBJ2-7; clone size: NA; D gene: TRBD2; CDR3 protein: CSAAGDYSSYEQYF; CDR3 DNA: TGCAGTGCGGCGGGGGATTATAGCTCCTACGAGCAGTACTTC
V gene: TRBV19; J gene: TRBJ1-1; clone size: few; D gene: NA; CDR3 protein: CASSRQGASEAFF; CDR3 DNA: TGTGCCAGTAGTCGGCAGGGTGCATCCGAAGCTTTCTTT
V gene: TRBV4-1; J gene: TRBJ1-2; clone size: NA; D gene: NA; CDR3 protein: CASSQDTGPYGYTF; CDR3 DNA: TGCGCCAGCAGCCAAGACACTGGACCCTATGGCTACACCTTC
V gene: TRBV7-9; J gene: TRBJ2-4; clone size: NA; D gene: NA; CDR3 protein: CASSPGWDLGQNSQYF; CDR3 DNA: TGTGCCAGCAGCCCGGGCTGGGACTTGGGTCAAAACAGTCAGTACTTC
V gene: TRBV7-6; J gene: TRBJ1-1; clone size: NA; D gene: NA; CDR3 protein: CASSLRVFGTEAFF; CDR3 DNA: TGTGCCAGCAGCTTACGGGTTTTCGGCACTGAAGCTTTCTTT
V gene: TRBV7-9; J gene: TRBJ1-1; clone size: few; D gene: NA; CDR3 protein: CASSLGFARAFF; CDR3 DNA: TGTGCCAGCAGCTTAGGGTTCGCCCGGGCTTTCTTT
V gene: TRBV6-2/TRBV6-3; J gene: TRBJ2-1; clone size: NA; D gene: NA; CDR3 protein: CASSAPPGLPSSYNEQFF; CDR3 DNA: TGTGCCAGCAGCGCTCCTCCGGGACTCCCGAGCTCCTACAATGAGCAGTTCTTC
V gene: TRBV12-3/TRBV12-4; J gene: TRBJ2-7; clone size: few; D gene: TRBD1; CDR3 protein: CASSRQGWSYEQYF; CDR3 DNA: TGTGCCAGCAGTAGACAGGGTTGGTCCTACGAGCAGTACTTC
V gene: TRBV7-9; J gene: TRBJ1-5; clone size: few; D gene: TRBD1; CDR3 protein: CASSSGTEPYQPQHF; CDR3 DNA: TGTGCCAGCAGCTCCGGGACAGAACCTTATCAGCCCCAGCATTTT
V gene: TRBV5-5; J gene: TRBJ2-1; clone size: NA; D gene: NA; CDR3 protein: CASSLYVGGDEQFF; CDR3 DNA: TGTGCCAGCAGCTTGTATGTGGGTGGGGATGAGCAGTTCTTC
V gene: TRBV6-5; J gene: TRBJ2-5; clone size: NA; D gene: TRBD1; CDR3 protein: CASSYPTTPRQGDGETQYF; CDR3 DNA: TGTGCCAGCAGTTACCCTACGACCCCAAGACAGGGAGATGGAGAGACCCAGTACTTC
V gene: TRBV7-9; J gene: TRBJ2-3; clone size: many; D gene: NA; CDR3 protein: CASSLVDGTDTQYF; CDR3 DNA: TGTGCCAGCAGCTTAGTGGACGGCACAGATACGCAGTATTTT
V gene: TRBV29-1; J gene: TRBJ1-4; clone size: NA; D gene: TRBD1; CDR3 protein: CSVAGGGEKLFF; CDR3 DNA: TGCAGCGTTGCAGGGGGTGGGGAAAAACTGTTTTTT
V gene: TRBV7-2; J gene: TRBJ2-1; clone size: many; D gene: NA; CDR3 protein: CASSPPNRIYNEQFF; CDR3 DNA: TGTGCCAGCAGCCCGCCAAACCGGATTTACAATGAGCAGTTCTTC
V gene: TRBV27; J gene: TRBJ2-7; clone size: few; D gene: NA; CDR3 protein: CASRTLRPRTESYEQYF; CDR3 DNA: TGTGCCAGCAGGACACTTAGGCCTCGGACAGAGAGCTACGAGCAGTACTTC
V gene: TRBV7-9; J gene: TRBJ2-3; clone size: NA; D gene: NA; CDR3 protein: CASSLGQPTDTQYF; CDR3 DNA: TGTGCCAGCAGCTTAGGACAGCCCACAGATACGCAGTATTTT
V gene: TRBV7-6; J gene: TRBJ2-7; clone size: many; D gene: NA; CDR3 protein: CASSGTPLGYEQYF; CDR3 DNA: TGTGCCAGCAGTGGGACTCCGTTAGGGTACGAGCAGTACTTC
V gene: TRBV4-1; J gene: TRBJ1-2; clone size: NA; D gene: NA; CDR3 protein: CASSRPGEGSNYGYTF; CDR3 DNA: TGCGCCAGCAGCCGCCCTGGCGAAGGAAGCAACTATGGCTACACCTTC
V gene: TRBV6-2/TRBV6-3; J gene: TRBJ2-5; clone size: few; D gene: TRBD2; CDR3 protein: CASNRAGGPGETQYF; CDR3 DNA: TGTGCCAGCAACCGAGCGGGGGGGCCAGGGGAGACCCAGTACTTC
V gene: TRBV7-2; J gene: TRBJ1-4; clone size: many; D gene: NA; CDR3 protein: CASSLEGEKLFF; CDR3 DNA: TGTGCCAGCAGCTTAGAGGGGGAAAAACTGTTTTTT
V gene: TRBV7-2; J gene: TRBJ2-7; clone size: many; D gene: NA; CDR3 protein: CASSLELQYSYEQYF; CDR3 DNA: TGTGCCAGCAGCTTAGAACTTCAGTACTCCTACGAGCAGTACTTC
V gene: TRBV20-1; J gene: TRBJ1-1; clone size: NA; D gene: NA; CDR3 protein: CSAQLNTEAFF; CDR3 DNA: TGCAGTGCTCAGTTGAACACTGAAGCTTTCTTT
V gene: TRBV9; J gene: TRBJ1-2; clone size: few; D gene: TRBD1; CDR3 protein: CASSSPGQGVHYGYTF; CDR3 DNA: TGTGCCAGCAGTTCTCCGGGACAGGGAGTTCACTATGGCTACACCTTC
V gene: TRBV7-2; J gene: TRBJ1-1; clone size: NA; D gene: NA; CDR3 protein: CASSLSRAANTEAFF; CDR3 DNA: TGTGCCAGCAGCTTATCCCGGGCAGCGAACACTGAAGCTTTCTTT
V gene: TRBV7-9; J gene: TRBJ1-6; clone size: few; D gene: TRBD1; CDR3 protein: CASSSSGDWDRGPYNSPLHF; CDR3 DNA: TGTGCCAGCAGCTCGTCGGGCGACTGGGACAGGGGGCCTTATAATTCACCCCTCCACTTT
V gene: TRBV7-2; J gene: TRBJ1-4; clone size: many; D gene: NA; CDR3 protein: CASSLNSWGRDEKLFF; CDR3 DNA: TGTGCCAGCAGCTTAAACTCTTGGGGCAGGGATGAAAAACTGTTTTTT
V gene: TRBV28; J gene: TRBJ2-7; clone size: many; D gene: NA; CDR3 protein: CASSEDRSYEQYF; CDR3 DNA: TGTGCCAGCAGTGAGGACCGCTCCTACGAGCAGTACTTC
V gene: TRBV25-1; J gene: TRBJ2-5; clone size: once; D gene: NA; CDR3 protein: CASSRDSVEWETQYF; CDR3 DNA: TGTGCCAGCAGTCGTGACTCTGTAGAATGGGAGACCCAGTACTTC
V gene: TRBV7-9; J gene: TRBJ2-7; clone size: NA; D gene: TRBD1; CDR3 protein: CASSPTPGDRGQREQYF; CDR3 DNA: TGTGCCAGCAGCCCGACCCCAGGGGACAGGGGGCAGAGGGAGCAGTACTTC
V gene: TRBV14; J gene: TRBJ2-5; clone size: NA; D gene: NA; CDR3 protein: CASSQDSSPLQETQYF; CDR3 DNA: TGTGCCAGCAGCCAAGATTCCAGCCCGCTCCAAGAGACCCAGTACTTC
V gene: TRBV7-8; J gene: TRBJ1-1; clone size: many; D gene: TRBD1; CDR3 protein: CASSLTGTGMNTEAFF; CDR3 DNA: TGTGCCAGCAGCTTAACCGGGACAGGCATGAACACTGAAGCTTTCTTT
V gene: TRBV12-3/TRBV12-4; J gene: TRBJ2-7; clone size: NA; D gene: TRBD1; CDR3 protein: CASATGTGGSYEQYF; CDR3 DNA: TGTGCCAGTGCGACCGGGACAGGGGGTTCCTACGAGCAGTACTTC
V gene: TRBV20-1; J gene: TRBJ2-1; clone size: NA; D gene: NA; CDR3 protein: CSARDGGPQTALHEQFF; CDR3 DNA: TGCAGTGCTAGAGACGGAGGTCCTCAAACGGCCCTCCATGAGCAGTTCTTC
V gene: TRBV7-2; J gene: TRBJ1-6; clone size: few; D gene: TRBD1; CDR3 protein: CASSRDRERGNSPLHF; CDR3 DNA: TGTGCCAGCAGTCGGGACAGGGAACGGGGTAATTCACCCCTCCACTTT
V gene: TRBV12-3/TRBV12-4; J gene: TRBJ2-5; clone size: few; D gene: TRBD2; CDR3 protein: CASSFLAGEETQYF; CDR3 DNA: TGTGCCAGCAGTTTCCTAGCGGGGGAAGAGACCCAGTACTTC
V gene: TRBV6-2/TRBV6-3; J gene: TRBJ2-2; clone size: NA; D gene: NA; CDR3 protein: CASINLGTGELFF; CDR3 DNA: TGTGCCAGCATAAACCTCGGGACCGGGGAGCTGTTTTTT
V gene: TRBV6-2/TRBV6-3; J gene: TRBJ1-5; clone size: NA; D gene: NA; CDR3 protein: CASSIFGGLSNQPQHF; CDR3 DNA: TGTGCCAGCAGCATATTCGGGGGACTTAGCAATCAGCCCCAGCATTTT
V gene: TRBV4-1; J gene: TRBJ1-5; clone size: few; D gene: NA; CDR3 protein: CASSQGDKPQHF; CDR3 DNA: TGCGCCAGCAGCCAAGGAGACAAGCCCCAGCATTTT